This T cell receptor (beta chain) came from a study of T cells in Graves' hyperthyroidism and ophthalmopathy (dated by TCRdb to between 2019 and 2020). About the study as a whole: Peripheral blood samples were taken at the time of initial diagnosis, prior to any treatment. Whether ophthalmopathy could be predicted prospectively was tested in an independent validation cohort made up of roughly 20 hyperthyroidism patients plus 17 patients who later progressed to ophthalmopathy. After sampling, hyperthyroidism patients received methimazole starting at 30 mg daily, and ophthalmopathy patients received high-dose intravenous methylprednisolone. Thyroid tissue and blood T-cell repertoires from six Graves' hyperthyroidism patients were also compared in the study. To identify TCR V-J signatures that set the groups apart, the researchers used a discovery cohort of about a hundred patients, made up of about 44 with Graves' ophthalmopathy and around 58 with stable Graves' hyperthyroidism. The paper reports TCR Vbeta CDR3 sequencing of approximately 140 peripheral blood samples: fewer than 50 ophthalmopathy, 75 to 80 hyperthyroidism and about 17 progressor patients. For training and testing, the 110 or so patients in the discovery cohort were randomly divided in a 7:3 ratio.

The TCR beta CDR3 regions were amplified from RNA transcripts. The first round of RT-PCR for the TCR CDR3 was performed with the HTBI primer set and the Qiagen OneStep RT-PCR kit. The libraries were constructed in a second round of multiplex PCR and then size-selected and purified. Libraries were sequenced paired-end with 100 bp reads on an Illumina HiSeq2000. Per the source publication's procedure: SOAPnuke was used to process the raw data, throwing out any read that contained adapters or uncalled bases, had a mean Phred below 15, or lacked an exact constant-primer or identifier match. COPE v1.2.5 was used to merge high-quality paired reads, and clonotypes were defined as unique nucleotide sequences. MiTCR v1.1 was used to align clonotypes to the IMGT TRBV, TRBD and TRBJ reference segments. Analysis was restricted to V-J combinations with a frequency above 0.0001, which covered 99% to 99.2% of repertoires. The TCS score was defined as the ratio of F50 (clonal expansion) to E x V (chaos), calculated using BLOSUM62-based TCRdist between CDR3 peptides within each V-J. Welch's t-statistics and random forest reduced roughly 500 V-J features to 10 to 15, which were used in a naive Bayes classifier (R e1071). The public reads were quality trimmed at Q25 with fastp and then assembled into clones with MiXCR by TCRdb, keeping productive beta chains. Each entry merges the rows of one CDR3 protein and shows their most common DNA and genes. In this record, the V and J calls reflect TCRdb's handling and not the investigators' own analysis. This sample gives under 300,000 distinct CDR3 sequences in total; 13% of them show up just once. The leading ten clones occupy about 8% of the sample.

Study-level results and caveats: Ophthalmopathy was separated from stable hyperthyroidism by a 13 V-J signature model, with over 85% sensitivity and about 81% specificity obtained in cross-validation and 80%/75% obtained in testing. No statistical method was used to fix the sample size in advance, and group allocation was not hidden from the investigators. Most expanded thyroid clonotypes (frequency above 0.001) were also found in blood, which suggests that blood repertoires may mirror thyroid immune responses. In validation, progression to ophthalmopathy was predicted by the model with around 71% sensitivity and 72.22% specificity, a median of about 6.4 months before onset.

Hyperthyroidism patients were newly diagnosed, with disease duration under 2 months, and aged 18 to 65 years. Patients with uncontrolled infections, other autoimmune diseases, pregnancy or lactation were excluded. Diagnoses were based on clinical symptoms, serum thyroxine and TRAb, thyroid ultrasound and orbital computed tomography. Blood from progressor patients was drawn when they were first diagnosed with hyperthyroidism, before any ophthalmopathy symptoms appeared. PBMCs were separated from roughly 10 ml of fresh peripheral blood using Ficoll-Paque density gradient centrifugation. Patients classed as progressors first received a Graves' hyperthyroidism diagnosis and then went on to develop ophthalmopathy during follow-up. Total RNA was extracted with Trizol reagent, and quality was checked on an Agilent 2100 Bioanalyzer. The germline V gene sets CDR1 to LGHNA and CDR2 to YSLEER. For this chain, trimming is 8 bases at the V end and 1 base at the J end, and the number of junction bases without a gene match is 7. Inclusive of the bounding cysteine and phenylalanine, the CDR3 is 14 residues long. Only CDR3 DNA is held: 42 bases, read in frame from base 1.

This clonotype showed up just once. Which antigen it targets is not known. Base qualities are missing; no much larger clone stands one base away. A solitary read yields weak support. This sequence originates from a young woman with Graves' hyperthyroidism that later progressed to Graves' ophthalmopathy. The material sequenced was blood. Here the chain combines TRBV4-3 and TRBJ2-7, and 8 bases in between align with TRBD1. CDR3 reads: CASAPGQGSYEQYF. The bases read TGCGCCAGCGCCCCTGGACAGGGTTCCTACGAGCAGTACTTC.